The rows below give T cell receptor beta chains drawn from one sample of a study of tumor and adjacent non-tumor tissue in lung cancer. In TCRdb, the multiplex PCR reads were re-called with MiXCR into one record per CDR3 protein. This sample has more than 55,000 distinct CDR3 sequences, with around 64% found just once. Sequencing was carried out using distant non-tumor lung tissue. These receptors were obtained from a man between 65 and 80 years old with non-small cell lung cancer. Both conserved end residues are part of each CDR3.

v_gene	j_gene	CDR3aa
TRBV11-2	TRBJ1-3	CASSFEWRISAGNTIYF
TRBV20-1	TRBJ2-1	CSARDGGETAREQFF
TRBV11-2	TRBJ2-3	CASSLIGADTQFF
TRBV11-1	TRBJ2-5	CASGGSRDEINQETQYF
TRBV28	TRBJ1-5	CASRRMGYSNQPQHF
TRBV5-1	NA	CASSLGAGAQETQFF
TRBV4-2	TRBJ2-7	CASSHIGTDPMQYF
TRBV6-4	TRBJ2-3	CASSDSASGSTDTQYF
TRBV20-1	TRBJ2-7	CSASGVPGSNSYDQYF
TRBV6-2/TRBV6-3	TRBJ2-7	CASSSPRLTYEQYF
TRBV24-1	TRBJ2-3	CATRGEASTDTQYF
TRBV29-1	TRBJ2-7	CSVIPQGALTYEQYF
TRBV5-1	TRBJ2-7	CASSTEGWGATYEQYF
TRBV6-2/TRBV6-3	TRBJ2-7	CANTDGEIYEQYF
TRBV28	TRBJ1-3	CASSFPGTGDKTIYF
TRBV11-2	TRBJ1-3	CASSLSGGGNTIYF
TRBV5-5	TRBJ2-3	CASSLDGATSDTQYF
TRBV6-5	TRBJ2-5	CASSSRSGGRRETQYF
TRBV6-1	TRBJ2-2	CASSDSEGSDIGELFF
TRBV28	TRBJ2-1	CASSMRLAGGTYNEQFF
TRBV7-9	TRBJ2-5	CASSLGGDRYQYF
TRBV6-6	TRBJ2-5	CASRYKGERETQYF
TRBV5-6	TRBJ2-1	CASSPDGGRNSGKQFF
TRBV2	TRBJ2-7	CASTRASYEQYF
TRBV10-3	TRBJ2-3	CAINWTDTDTQYF
TRBV25-1	TRBJ1-2	CASSESQPGGYGYTF
TRBV6-6	TRBJ2-7	CASRSLAQGPYEQYF
TRBV30	TRBJ1-6	CAWSDGQSRSPLHF
TRBV21-1	TRBJ1-5	CASTKDPRGNQPQHF
TRBV11-2	TRBJ1-6	CASSLRTGGGTPLHF
TRBV28	TRBJ2-5	CASSPHLPGVGETQYF
TRBV11-2	TRBJ2-5	CASSPLWTGLETQYF
TRBV5-6	TRBJ2-7	CASGGQGPYEQYF
TRBV6-2/TRBV6-3	TRBJ2-7	CASSYSRVSGGGSYEQYF
TRBV28	TRBJ2-7	CASSFWDPSAIMYF
TRBV11-2	TRBJ2-7	CASSGANVHTGRKSYEQYF
TRBV15	TRBJ2-3	CATSRDGSSTDTQYF
TRBV5-5	TRBJ2-6	CASMEGSGTNVLTF
TRBV29-1	TRBJ1-4	CSVGGGAQEKLFF
TRBV29-1	TRBJ2-6	CSVGQGYDGANVPTF
TRBV6-6	TRBJ2-7	CASSYRGDTYEQYF
TRBV5-4	TRBJ2-5	CASSSDRGETQYF
TRBV28	TRBJ1-2	CASSLYSNYGYTF
TRBV20-1	TRBJ2-5	CSATPRVASETQYF